The present T cell receptor (beta chain) was sequenced within a study of Ad26.COV2.S vaccination and SARS-CoV-2 variants. Study observations and caveats: From the TCR breadth and depth analyses, total T cell responses may have been underestimated. Post-vaccination breadth of spike-specific CD8+ and CD4+ T cell responses was reportedly substantial. Vaccine and placebo recipients had similar non-spike TCR breadth. Higher spike-specific TCR breadth was found in vaccine recipients than in placebo recipients.

In the case of this clone: Its antigen remains unknown.

Per the germline V gene, CDR1 is SGHTA and CDR2 is FQGNSA. After removal of 6 bases from V and 6 bases from J, the junction contained 6 bases not matched to a gene. This CDR3 comprises 13 residues. Sequencing was performed with immunoSEQ multiplex PCR; in TCRdb, only in-frame clones are kept and a portion is missing. The sample lists 180,000 or so clones, 87% occurring once. This TCR came from a human donor who had recovered from COVID-19. Source: peripheral blood, taken after recovery from COVID-19. The chain links TRBV7-2 to TRBJ2-3, with TRBD1 matching over 7 bases. The CDR3 bases are TGTGCCAGCAGTGGCGACAGGGTTGATACGCAGTATTTT. Protein product: CASSGDRVDTQYF.